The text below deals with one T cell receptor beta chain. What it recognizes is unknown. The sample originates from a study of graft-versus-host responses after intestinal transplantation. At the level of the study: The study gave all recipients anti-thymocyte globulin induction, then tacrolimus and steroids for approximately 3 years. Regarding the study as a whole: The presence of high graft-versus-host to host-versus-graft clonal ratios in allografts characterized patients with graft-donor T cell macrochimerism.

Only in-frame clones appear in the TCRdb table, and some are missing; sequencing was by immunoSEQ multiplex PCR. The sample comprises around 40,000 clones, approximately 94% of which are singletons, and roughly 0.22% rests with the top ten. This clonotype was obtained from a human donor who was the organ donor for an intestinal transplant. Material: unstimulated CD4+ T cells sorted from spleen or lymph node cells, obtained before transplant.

The CDR3 sequence is CASSLSWQGNYGYTF. The CDR3 bases are TGTGCCAGCAGCTTAAGTTGGCAGGGGAACTATGGCTACACCTTC. J is TRBJ1-2 and V is TRBV7-2, with D perhaps TRBD1 (6 bases). V was pared by 2 bases and J by 2 bases, with 12 bases between. The CDR3 has 15 residues. The germline V gene encodes CDR1 SGHTA and CDR2 FQGNSA.